This section outlines one T cell receptor beta chain sequence together with its context. No antigen is known for it. The record has no base qualities; no much larger clone is one base away. The sample originates from a study of blood T cell repertoires in COVID-19 (dated by TCRdb to the early 2020s). Study-wide context: Collaborator samples came from the United States, Italy and Spain and covered acute and convalescent phases of COVID-19. A freely available public database, intended as a resource for researchers studying the immune response to SARS-CoV-2, is where the repertoires were released. The dataset comprised deeply sampled blood TCRbeta repertoires from subjects exposed to, actively infected with, or recovered from COVID-19. The material from the prospective study consisted of cDNA or gDNA derived from T cells, B-cell-depleted T cells, or PBMCs. Nearly every sample came with metadata listing a de-identified subject ID, COVID-19 status, age in years and sex. The samples were drawn from the first 160 participants of the ongoing ImmuneRACE study and from more than 1,000 subjects provided by 6 global collaborators. HLA class I and class II types, where available, came from metadata supplied by the sample provider rather than from assay-based typing.

What the authors observed across the whole study: Clinical and demographic metadata were provided uncurated, with the amount varying by source and participant.

At one collaborating source in Seattle, patients were enrolled during active infection and were followed longitudinally through the course of disease. The collaborating institutions used their own protocols to collect whole blood in K2EDTA tubes. For TCRbeta analysis, collaborators shipped samples as frozen whole blood, isolated PBMCs, or DNA extracted from either of those sample types. TCRbeta CDR3 regions were amplified from genomic DNA using the immunoSEQ Assay, a bias-controlled multiplex PCR. In the source study's methods: Within the assay, amplification of reference gene primers was used to estimate how many nucleated cells each sample contained. To quantify the absolute abundance of each unique TCRbeta CDR3 rearrangement, sequence reads were collapsed and filtered. For each sample, productive Simpson clonality was calculated as the square root of Simpson's diversity index over productive rearrangements. The table was pulled from immuneACCESS by TCRdb, which kept in-frame rearrangements only. Such tables lose some clones; where checked, under half of the loss comes from unresolved V genes, and the rest has no known cause. V, J and clone size are those of that table, while D and trimming were read from the DNA. The sample table shows around 300,000 clones, and roughly nine tenths are seen once. The ten largest clones capture about 2% of the sample.

The CDR3 runs 15 residues from the cysteine to the phenylalanine. The CDR3 DNA has 45 bases and is translated from base 1. V loses 5 bases of germline sequence and J loses 3 bases, and the interval between the two ends is 14 bases. CDR1 and CDR2 are read off the germline V gene (reference sequence) as LNHDA and SQIVND. Specimen: peripheral blood. This receptor was identified in a woman in her 30s with COVID-19, enrolled during active disease. The chain is encoded by TRBV19 joined to TRBJ2-1; possibly the D gene is TRBD1, per 6 matching bases. The sequenced DNA: TGTGCCAGTAGTCGAGTCGGGACAAACTACAATGAGCAGTTCTTC. This is translated as CASSRVGTNYNEQFF.